These 20 T cell receptor beta chains originate from one sample sequenced in a study of tissue T cells after allogeneic stem cell transplantation. The method was immunoSEQ multiplex PCR; TCRdb's version includes in-frame clones alone and lacks a portion of them. The table has approximately 47,000 clones, roughly 75% seen once. The sequenced sample consisted of sorted cells pooled from one or two spleens. These TCRs come from a pool of C57BL/6 mice in good health.

As for this clone: Any gene name here is a mouse gene name. Read sequence stops 1 residue before the CDR3 end, and the germline J gene provides the missing end. The rearrangement links TRBV13-3 to TRBJ1-4, with TRBD1 matching 12 bases. The CDR3 loop spans 16 amino acids. Germline loops: CDR1 NNHDY, CDR2 SYVADS. V was pared by 1 base and J by 7 bases, with 5 bases of the junction left unmatched. CDR3 bases read: TGTGCCAGCAGTGATTTGGGACAGGGGGCGAGCGAAAGATTATTT. Its translation is CASSDLGQGASERLF. The complete CDR3 protein is CASSDLGQGASERLFF.

This clone showed up just a few times. Gene names denote mouse genes. The read halts 1 residue ahead of the CDR3 end, with the missing end drawn from the germline J gene. J is TRBJ2-7 and V is TRBV16; the match to TRBD1 covers 9 bases. The ends lost 0 bases at V and 4 bases at J; junction bases unmatched: 1. CDR1 and CDR2 (germline): SGHSA, FRNQAP. The CDR3 is 14 amino acids. CDR3 in amino acids: CASSLEGTGYEQYF. The sequenced CDR3 bases are TGTGCAAGCAGCTTAGAAGGGACAGGGTATGAACAGTAC.

Remarks on this clone: Mouse names are used for the genes. The sequenced CDR3 bases are TGTGCCAGCAGCCAAGAGAGGATTAACAACCAGGCTCCGCTT. Amino acids: CASSQERINNQAPL. The whole CDR3 region reads CASSQERINNQAPLF. The V call is TRBV2, the J call TRBJ1-5, with no clear D. The read halts 1 residue ahead of the CDR3 end, with the missing end drawn from the germline J gene. The CDR3 contains 15 residues. V was clipped by 0 bases and J by 0 bases, with 6 bases between them. Germline CDR1 reads LGHNA; CDR2 reads YSYQKL.

This clone came up once. Gene names and germline match the mouse. The observed sequence ends 1 residue before the CDR3 terminus, with the missing tail filled in from the germline J gene. The genes are TRBV1 and TRBJ1-6; possible D gene TRBD1, 5 bases. TRBJ1-6 is noted as an ORF with a role that remains uncertain. Trimming removed 3 bases from V and 7 bases from J, with 10 bases in between. This CDR3 comprises 14 residues. The germline gives CDR1 NSQYPW, CDR2 LRSPGD (reference sequence). The chain's CDR3 is CTCSAPGWNSPLYF. Incomplete CDR3 DNA: TGCACCTGCAGTGCTCCAGGGTGGAATTCGCCCCTCTAC.

Concerning this clone: Gene labels here are mouse ones. Read sequence stops 1 residue before the CDR3 end, and the germline J gene provides the missing end. Within the sample, other DNA sequences also encode this same CDR3. The chain is built from TRBV12-1 and TRBJ2-7; TRBD2 is a possible D gene (6 bases). Trimming took off 2 bases at V and 3 bases at J, with 7 bases between the two ends. Germline values: CDR1 SGHSN, CDR2 HYEKVE. The CDR3 is 12 residues long. The CDR3 sequence: CASSPTGYEQYF. The covered CDR3 bases are TGTGCCAGCTCTCCGACTGGCTATGAACAGTAC.

Comment on this clone: Gene names are mouse gene names. The CDR3 here is CASGGLDYAEQFF. The DNA read from the CDR3 is TGTGCCAGCGGTGGGCTGGACTATGCTGAGCAGTTC. This chain links TRBV13-2 with TRBJ2-1; D unclear. The CDR3 end lies 1 residue beyond the end of the read and is filled in from the germline J gene. Germline assignment: CDR1 NNHNN and CDR2 SYGAGS (reference sequence). The CDR3 is made up of 13 amino acids. V shed 3 bases and J shed 2 bases, with 6 bases lying between them.

This clone was seen once. All gene names here are mouse names. Incomplete CDR3 DNA: TGTGGTGCTAGAGGGACAGGGTTCACCGGGCAGCTCTAC. This codes for CGARGTGFTGQLY. The full CDR3 reads CGARGTGFTGQLYF. This chain links TRBV20 with TRBJ2-2, with 9 bases fitting TRBD1. Coverage ceases 1 residue before the CDR3 finishes, and the germline J gene fills in the end. Germline assignment: CDR1 GFQATS and CDR2 STVNSAI. With V trimmed by 3 bases and J by 4 bases, 3 bases remained unmatched. The CDR3 covers 14 residues.

A remark on this clone: Any gene name here is a mouse gene name. The missing CDR3 end, 1 residue past where the read stops, is filled in from the germline J gene. The chain carries TRBV19 and TRBJ2-5; 8 bases align to TRBD2. The CDR3 contains 13 residues. Looked up from germline, CDR1 is FNHDT and CDR2 is SITEND (reference sequence). V lost 2 bases and J lost 7; bases outside the gene matches: 3. The part of the CDR3 DNA that was read is TGTGCCAGCAGTATGGGGGGGCAAAACACCCAGTAC. Protein: CASSMGGQNTQY. The CDR3 in its entirety is CASSMGGQNTQYF. Filled out from reference TRBV19 and TRBJ2-5, the complete variable domain reads GGIITQTPKFLIGQEGQKLTLKCQQNFNHDTMYWYRQDSGKGLRLIYYSITENDLQKGDLSEGYDASREKKSSFSLTVTSAQKNEMAVFLCASSMGGQNTQYFGPGTRLLVL.

Turning to this clone: Gene names refer to mouse genes. The sequence runs out 1 residue before the end of the CDR3; the remainder is reconstructed from the germline J gene. The rearrangement uses TRBV31 and TRBJ2-5; 10 bases are a match to TRBD2. The CDR3 has 13 amino acids. V lost 6 bases and J lost 3; bases outside the gene matches: 3. CDR1 is GKSSPN and CDR2 is SITVG in the germline V gene. This chain's CDR3 is CACPGLGQDTQYF. CDR3 DNA, as far as it was read: TGTGCCTGTCCGGGACTGGGGCAAGACACCCAGTAC.

A remark on this clone: Gene names denote mouse genes. Read data end 1 residue before the CDR3 end; the end is taken from the germline J gene. J is TRBJ2-5 and V is TRBV19; the D gene is possibly TRBD1 (5 bases). With 2 bases removed from V and 3 bases from J, the gap between germline ends came to 7 bases. Germline V gives CDR1 FNHDT, CDR2 SITEND (reference sequence). CDR3 length: 13 amino acids. CDR3 DNA, as far as it was read: TGTGCCAGCAGTATGAACAGGCAAGACACCCAGTAC. It specifies CASSMNRQDTQY. From start to end, the CDR3 is CASSMNRQDTQYF.

There are a few counts of this clone. Gene names and germline match the mouse. Read coverage stops 1 residue before the CDR3 terminus; the germline J gene supplies the remainder. The chain uses TRBV16 and TRBJ2-5; 7 bases are a match to TRBD2. CDR3 length: 14 amino acids. In germline, CDR1 is SGHSA, CDR2 FRNQAP. V lost 0 bases, J lost 3 bases, and 0 bases stayed unmatched. The CDR3 reads CASSLEGGQDTQYF. CDR3 bases read: TGTGCAAGCAGCTTAGAGGGGGGGCAAGACACCCAGTAC.

This clone was picked up a small number of times. Mouse gene names apply. Read data end 1 residue before the CDR3 end; the end is taken from the germline J gene. V and J are TRBV29 and TRBJ1-5; TRBD1 is a possible D gene (5 bases). This CDR3 spans 15 amino acids. Looked up from germline, CDR1 is MSHET and CDR2 is SYDVDS. V was cut by 4 bases and J by 1 base, with 11 bases left in between. The CDR3 loop reads CASSSGHINNQAPLF. CDR3 bases read: TGTGCTAGCAGTTCCGGACATATCAACAACCAGGCTCCGCTT.

Remarks on this clone: The germline and genes are mouse ones. Sequencing ends 1 residue short of the CDR3 end; the germline J gene provides the rest. This chain links TRBV13-2 with TRBJ2-3, with 14 bases matching TRBD2. CDR1 NNHNN and CDR2 SYGAGS come from the germline V gene (reference sequence). This CDR3 has 16 residues. V gave up 4 bases and J gave up 3 bases; unmatched junction bases: 4. This CDR3 is CASGPGLGGRAETLYF. The CDR3 DNA, read in part, is TGTGCCAGCGGTCCGGGACTGGGGGGGCGAGCAGAAACGCTGTAT.

Notes on this clone: Gene names are mouse gene names. The read ends 1 residue before the CDR3 terminus; that terminus is restored from the germline J gene. The V gene is TRBV19, the J gene TRBJ2-3, with 8 bases lining up with TRBD2. The CDR3 runs to 15 residues. V lost 4 bases and J lost 0; bases outside the gene matches: 4. Per germline, CDR1 FNHDT and CDR2 SITEND (reference sequence). The CDR3 sequence: CASSPGLGSAETLYF. The covered CDR3 bases are TGTGCCAGCAGTCCTGGACTGGGTAGTGCAGAAACGCTGTAT.

Comments on this clone: Gene names are the mouse ones. The read falls 1 residue short of the CDR3 end, and the missing part is taken from the germline J gene. The V and J genes are TRBV12-1 and TRBJ1-2; D may be TRBD1 (6 bases). V was pared by 4 bases and J by 0 bases, with 11 bases between. This CDR3 has 14 amino acids. Germline V CDR1 and CDR2: SGHSN, HYEKVE. The sequenced CDR3 bases are TGTGCCAGCTCCCGGGACATTGCAAACTCCGACTACACC. Its translation: CASSRDIANSDYT. The complete CDR3 protein is CASSRDIANSDYTF.

As to this clone: Each gene name is a mouse one. Read data end 1 residue before the CDR3 end; the end is taken from the germline J gene. The chain is built from TRBV19 and TRBJ1-1, with D perhaps TRBD1 (5 bases). With 1 base removed from V and 2 bases from J, the gap between germline ends came to 9 bases. Germline values: CDR1 FNHDT, CDR2 SITEND (reference sequence). The CDR3 spans 14 residues. Here the CDR3 reads CASSIKGSNTEVFF. Partial CDR3 DNA: TGTGCCAGCAGTATAAAGGGGTCCAACACAGAAGTCTTC. Complete variable domain (other parts from reference TRBV19 and TRBJ1-1): GGIITQTPKFLIGQEGQKLTLKCQQNFNHDTMYWYRQDSGKGLRLIYYSITENDLQKGDLSEGYDASREKKSSFSLTVTSAQKNEMAVFLCASSIKGSNTEVFFGKGTRLTVV.

Concerning this clone itself: These gene names are mouse names. Read coverage stops 1 residue before the CDR3 terminus; the germline J gene supplies the remainder. This chain joins TRBV16 and TRBJ2-4; D gene ambiguous. Germline assignment: CDR1 SGHSA and CDR2 FRNQAP. V gave up 0 bases and J gave up 5 bases, with 6 bases separating them. The CDR3 is made up of 13 amino acids. The part of the CDR3 DNA that was read is TGTGCAAGCAGCTTAGATCGCAGAAACACCTTGTAC. Amino acid sequence: CASSLDRRNTLY. The CDR3 in its entirety is CASSLDRRNTLYF.

Comments on this clone: Gene names refer to mouse genes. The read terminates 1 residue before the CDR3 end, so the remaining end is supplied by the germline J gene. V is TRBV1 and J is TRBJ2-5; tentative D call: TRBD2 (6 bases). Trimming took 0 bases from V and 0 from J, leaving 7 bases between them. Germline assignment: CDR1 NSQYPW and CDR2 LRSPGD (reference sequence). This CDR3 is built from 15 residues. The CDR3: CTCSADWGNQDTQYF. The sequenced CDR3 bases are TGCACCTGCAGTGCAGACTGGGGTAACCAAGACACCCAGTAC.

Turning to this clone: Gene names refer to mouse genes. The CDR3 goes on 1 residue after the read ends, and that part is filled in from the germline J gene. The chain joins TRBV31 to TRBJ1-3; D uncertain. CDR1 and CDR2 (germline): GKSSPN, SITVG. With 0 bases removed from V and 0 bases from J, the gap between germline ends came to 3 bases. The CDR3 spans 13 residues. The CDR3: CAWSLDSGNTLYF. CDR3 bases read: TGTGCCTGGAGTCTAGATTCTGGAAATACGCTCTAT.

Comments on this clone: Here the gene names and germline are mouse. The CDR3 goes on 1 residue after the read ends, and that part is filled in from the germline J gene. The rearrangement joins TRBV3 to TRBJ2-7; D possibly corresponds to TRBD2 (5 bases). The CDR3 runs 14 residues. Germline CDR1 and CDR2: SNHLY and FYNGKV (reference sequence). V was shortened by 2 bases and J by 1 base, with 9 bases between the two germline ends. CDR3 in amino acids: CASSLRAGSYEQYF. CDR3 DNA (partial): TGTGCCAGCAGCTTAAGGGCTGGGTCCTATGAACAGTAC.